A selection of T cell receptor beta chains follows, all from one sample in a study of Ad26.COV2.S vaccination and SARS-CoV-2 variants. Only in-frame clones appear in the TCRdb table, and some are missing; sequencing was by immunoSEQ multiplex PCR. The sample has fewer than 500,000 clones; less than 95% are singletons. Sequenced here: peripheral blood, sampled in a trial of Ad26.COV2.S vaccine versus placebo. These receptors were collected from a person between 18 and 59 years old who received the Ad26.COV2.S COVID-19 vaccine or a placebo. The CDR3 runs from the conserved cysteine through the conserved F or W.

CDR3 length	V gene	CDR3 protein
15	TRBV30	CAWSQDTIMNTEAFF
15	TRBV7-2	CASSLLVSGQETQYF
15	TRBV25-1	CASSALRGENTEAFF
16	TRBV6-1	CASSGDRGWLTDTQYF
16	TRBV27	CASSPRVGTSGNEQFF
14	TRBV7-9	CASDSGVNNEKLFF
16	TRBV20-1	CSASGLTSGSPDTQYF
21	TRBV21-1	CASSKVKFGLAGARYEYEQYF
16	TRBV4-3	CASSQDLRSSYNEQFF
15	TRBV27	CASSDRQTGNYGYTF
14	TRBV19	CASTPWVNTGELFF
15	TRBV2	CASSGTGRWNTEAFF
11	TRBV3-1/TRBV3-2	CASSQNYEQYF
15	TRBV7-3	CASSQGPGGQETQYF
14	TRBV27	CASSLGQGAYEQYF
14	TRBV5-4	CASSSGYTGEKLFF
16	TRBV27	CASRWTGPSGANVLTF
14	TRBV5-4	CASSLRQGADTQYF
13	TRBV15	CATSTQVGAEQFF
17	TRBV3-1/TRBV3-2	CASSQNSRTSGQETQYF
13	TRBV30	CAWATGLDEKLFF
15	TRBV28	CASSRLTHSNQPQHF
14	TRBV18	CASSPPGGGETQYF
15	TRBV7-2	CASSPPSSGRGGAFF
14	TRBV9	CASRRDPDTGELFF
15	TRBV5-1	CASSAGGTGTYEQYF
13	TRBV28	CAIGTSGWNEQFF